This entry concerns a single T cell receptor beta chain. Its antigen is still unknown. No per-base quality is available; no much larger clone lies one base away. Per the publication, the time point label means: baseline before first vaccination. Samples from vaccinated people were obtained from the UK trials COV001 and COV002, which included a single-blind randomized controlled phase 2/3 trial of AZD1222 (ChAdOx1 nCoV-19) in healthy adults. For TCRbeta chain sequencing, PBMC samples from trial participants were taken at day 0 and at day 28 after the second dose. These data are taken from a study of T cell responses to AZD1222 COVID-19 vaccine (dated by TCRdb to about 2021). For context, the study as a whole: AZD1222 recipients given second doses at about 4 weeks or at about 12 weeks were pooled, since spike-specific TCR depth and breadth were not found to differ between the two schedules. TCR sequencing covered roughly 230 trial participants: 207 given two doses of AZD1222 and approximately 26 given two doses of MenACWY control vaccine. Trial participants were enrolled by age into 18-55, 56-69 and 70-plus year subgroups, with 148, 28 and 57 TCR-sequenced participants respectively.

The CDR3 regions of human TCRbeta chains were subjected to immunosequencing. Processing in the source paper ran as follows. Repertoire TCRs were matched against a reference library of SARS-CoV-2-specific TCRs generated with the MIRA antigen-specificity platform. Breadth meant the fraction of unique TCRs that were SARS-CoV-2-associated, whereas depth meant the fraction of total T cells that were SARS-CoV-2-associated. Using the MIRA data, every spike-specific TCR was mapped to the spike region that the TCR reacted to and assigned to either a CD4 or a CD8 class. Log10-transformed breadth and depth values were compared by one-way ANOVA with Sidak's multiple comparisons tests. What TCRdb holds here is the immuneACCESS table cut down to in-frame rearrangements. Part of the clones is not present; checked against another copy, under half of the missing clones reflect an unresolved V gene, and the others are unexplained. V and J calls and clone size are those listed in that table; D and trimming were worked out from the DNA. Counted in this sample were fewer than 300,000 clones; more than 85% of them appeared once. 0.55% of the sample belongs to the ten largest clones.

Study-level results and caveats: Spike-specific TCR breadth and depth rose significantly after two AZD1222 doses compared with day 0 and with MenACWY recipients. Participants were mostly white British, with more females than males. The authors suggested clonal diversity may have been underestimated. Conclusions about previously exposed vaccinees are limited, since just a handful of AZD1222 recipients were seropositive for SARS-CoV-2 at baseline. The 56-69-year group was small, and its depth increase did not reach significance, likely because of low power. No day 14 peak-response samples were available, so repertoires were characterized only after the peak T cell response. The whole spike protein was spanned by vaccine-associated CD4 TCRs, and dominant responses were seen in regions 160-218 and 743-854. Reportedly, almost half of the unique spike-specific TCRs recognized epitopes lying outside the regions that are mutated in the B.1.351 and B.1.1.7 variants.

Inclusive of the bounding cysteine and phenylalanine, the CDR3 is 16 residues long. The only DNA kept is the CDR3, 48 bases in frame from the first base. For CDR1 and CDR2, the germline V gene lists MGHRA and YSYEKL. For this chain, trimming is 6 bases at the V end and 1 base at the J end, and the number of junction bases without a gene match is 5. Sequencing was performed on peripheral blood, taken on day 0 of AZD1222 vaccination. Recombination linked TRBV4-1 to TRBJ2-3; the junction holds 12 bases that match TRBD2. The sequence derives from an adult in good health. The CDR3 reads CASSPRLAGGTDTQYF. Read as DNA, the sequence is TGCGCCAGCAGTCCACGACTAGCGGGGGGCACAGATACGCAGTATTTT.